The clone carrying this T cell receptor (beta chain) was recorded at least ten times. This sample stems from a study of human T cells and chemical hapten exposure. Time point indicated: pre-sensitization, week 0. Treatment denoted: therapeutic diphenylcyclopropenone sensitization with weekly scalp DPC. TCRdb processed the RACE reads anew with MiXCR; each CDR3 protein has one entry. There are 85,000 to 90,000 distinct CDR3 sequences in the sample; 9.6% occur only once, and around 4% lies in the top ten. CDR3 length: 14 amino acids. From germline, CDR1 is SGHTA and CDR2 FQGNSA. Trimming cost V 3 bases and J 1 base, with 8 bases left between them.

This sequence joins TRBV7-2 and TRBJ2-3; weak D call: TRBD2 (5 bases). The sequenced sample was whole blood, obtained in connection with sensitization to the hapten diphenylcyclopropenone (DPC). The sequence was obtained from a woman aged 40 to 49 with alopecia areata. Some clones in this sample may be carry-over from other donors' samples. CDR3 loop: CASSFGRGTDTQYF. The CDR3 DNA sequence: TGTGCCAGCAGCTTCGGGCGGGGCACAGATACGCAGTATTTT. Drawing the rest from reference TRBV7-2 and TRBJ2-3, the complete variable domain is GAGVSQSPSNKVTEKGKDVELRCDPISGHTALYWYRQSLGQGLEFLIYFQGNSAPDKSGLPSDRFSAERTGGSVSTLTIQRTQQEDSAVYLCASSFGRGTDTQYFGPGTRLTVL.